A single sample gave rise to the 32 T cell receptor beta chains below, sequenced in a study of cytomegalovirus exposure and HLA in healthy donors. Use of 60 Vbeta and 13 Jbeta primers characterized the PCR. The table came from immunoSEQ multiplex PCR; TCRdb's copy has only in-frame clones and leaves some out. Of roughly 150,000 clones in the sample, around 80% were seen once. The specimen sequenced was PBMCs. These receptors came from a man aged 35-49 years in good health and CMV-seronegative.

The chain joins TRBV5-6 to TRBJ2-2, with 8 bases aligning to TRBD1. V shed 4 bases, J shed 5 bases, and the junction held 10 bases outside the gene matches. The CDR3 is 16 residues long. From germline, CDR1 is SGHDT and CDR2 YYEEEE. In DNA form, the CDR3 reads TGTGCCAGCAGCCCGAAGGACAGGGTAGGGACCGGGGAGCTGTTTTTT. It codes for CASSPKDRVGTGELFF.

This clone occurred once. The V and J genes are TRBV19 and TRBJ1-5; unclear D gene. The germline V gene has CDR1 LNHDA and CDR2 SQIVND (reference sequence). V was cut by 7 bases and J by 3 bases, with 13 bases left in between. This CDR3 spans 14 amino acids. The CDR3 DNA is TGTGCCAGTACTGTTCGGGGATTCAATCAGCCCCAGCATTTT. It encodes CASTVRGFNQPQHF.

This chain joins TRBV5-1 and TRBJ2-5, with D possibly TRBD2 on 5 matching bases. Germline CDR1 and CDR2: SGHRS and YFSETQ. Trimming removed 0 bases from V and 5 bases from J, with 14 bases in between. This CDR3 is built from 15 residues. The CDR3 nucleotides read TGCGCCAGCAGCTTGGCGCTTATGACGGGGGAGACCCAGTACTTC. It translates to CASSLALMTGETQYF. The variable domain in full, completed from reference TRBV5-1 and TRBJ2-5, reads KAGVTQTPRYLIKTRGQQVTLSCSPISGHRSVSWYQQTPGQGLQFLFEYFSETQRNKGNFPGRFSGRQFSNSRSEMNVSTLELGDSALYLCASSLALMTGETQYFGPGTRLLVL.

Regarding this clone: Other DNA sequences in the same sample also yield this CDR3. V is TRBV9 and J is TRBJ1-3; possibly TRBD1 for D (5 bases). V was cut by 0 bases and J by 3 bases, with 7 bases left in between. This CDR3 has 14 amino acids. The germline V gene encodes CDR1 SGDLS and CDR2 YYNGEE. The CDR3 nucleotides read TGTGCCAGCAGCGTAGACGGGGGTGGAAACACCATATATTTT. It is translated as CASSVDGGGNTIYF.

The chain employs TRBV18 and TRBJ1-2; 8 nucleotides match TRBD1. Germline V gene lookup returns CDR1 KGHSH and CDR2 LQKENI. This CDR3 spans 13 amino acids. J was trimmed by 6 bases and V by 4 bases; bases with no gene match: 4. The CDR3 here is CASSRGQGDGYTF. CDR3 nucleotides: TGTGCCAGCTCACGCGGACAGGGTGATGGCTACACCTTC.

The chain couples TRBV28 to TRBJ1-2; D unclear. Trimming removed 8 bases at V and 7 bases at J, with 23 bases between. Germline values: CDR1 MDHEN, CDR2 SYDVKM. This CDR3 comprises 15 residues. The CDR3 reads CASRSQQAGWGGYTF. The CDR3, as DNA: TGTGCCAGCCGCTCCCAACAAGCGGGATGGGGTGGCTACACCTTC.

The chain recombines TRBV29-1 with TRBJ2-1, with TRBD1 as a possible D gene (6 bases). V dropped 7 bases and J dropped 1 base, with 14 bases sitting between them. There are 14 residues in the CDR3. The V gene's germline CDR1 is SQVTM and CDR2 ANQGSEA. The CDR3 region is CSATGTSSYNEQFF. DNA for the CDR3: TGCAGCGCGACCGGGACATCTTCCTACAATGAGCAGTTCTTC.

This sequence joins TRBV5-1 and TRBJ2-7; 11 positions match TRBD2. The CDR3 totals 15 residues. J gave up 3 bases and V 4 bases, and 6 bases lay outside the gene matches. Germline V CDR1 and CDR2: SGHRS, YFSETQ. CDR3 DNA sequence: TGCGCCAGCAGCCCTAGCGGGAGGCGTCTCTACGAGCAGTACTTC. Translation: CASSPSGRRLYEQYF.

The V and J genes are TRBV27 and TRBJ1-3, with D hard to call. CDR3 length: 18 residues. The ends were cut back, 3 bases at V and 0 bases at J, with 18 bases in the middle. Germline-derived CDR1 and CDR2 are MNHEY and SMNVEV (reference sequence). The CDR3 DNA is TGTGCCAGCAGTTTGCGCTTCGAGGGCTTTGGCTCTGGAAACACCATATATTTT. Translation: CASSLRFEGFGSGNTIYF.

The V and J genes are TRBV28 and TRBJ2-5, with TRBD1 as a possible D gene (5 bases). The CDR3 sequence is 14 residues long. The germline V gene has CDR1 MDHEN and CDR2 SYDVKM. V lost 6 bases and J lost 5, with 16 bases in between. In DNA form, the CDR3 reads TGTGCCAGCAGCGCACTCTCAGGGTTCGAGACCCAGTACTTC. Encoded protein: CASSALSGFETQYF.

This CDR3 reads CASSEWTVPPTDTQYF. The CDR3 region has the DNA TGTGCCAGCAGTGAGTGGACAGTCCCCCCCACAGATACGCAGTATTTT. The chain employs TRBV6-1 and TRBJ2-3; D is perhaps TRBD1 (6 bases). The CDR3 contains 16 residues. The V end lost 3 bases, the J end lost 2 bases, and 15 bases lay between the germline ends. Germline assignment: CDR1 MNHNS and CDR2 SASEGT.

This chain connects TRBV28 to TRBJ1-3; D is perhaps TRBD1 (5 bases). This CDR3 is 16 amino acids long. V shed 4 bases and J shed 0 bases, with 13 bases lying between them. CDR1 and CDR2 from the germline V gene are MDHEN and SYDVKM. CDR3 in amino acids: CASSSPGPRSGNTIYF. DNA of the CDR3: TGTGCCAGCAGTTCCCCAGGGCCGCGCTCTGGAAACACCATATATTTT.

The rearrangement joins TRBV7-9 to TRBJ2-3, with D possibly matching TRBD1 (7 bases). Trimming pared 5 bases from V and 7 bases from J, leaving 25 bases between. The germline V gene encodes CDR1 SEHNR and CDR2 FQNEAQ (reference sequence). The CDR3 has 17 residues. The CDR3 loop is CASSPYAGRQGYNTQYF. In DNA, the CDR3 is TGTGCCAGCAGCCCATACGCGGGGAGACAGGGTTATAATACGCAGTATTTT.

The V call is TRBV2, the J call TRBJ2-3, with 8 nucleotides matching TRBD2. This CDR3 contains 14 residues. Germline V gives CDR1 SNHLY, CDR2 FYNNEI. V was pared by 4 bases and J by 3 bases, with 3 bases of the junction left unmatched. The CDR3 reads CASSGSGGTDTQYF. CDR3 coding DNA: TGTGCCAGCAGTGGATCGGGAGGGACAGATACGCAGTATTTT.

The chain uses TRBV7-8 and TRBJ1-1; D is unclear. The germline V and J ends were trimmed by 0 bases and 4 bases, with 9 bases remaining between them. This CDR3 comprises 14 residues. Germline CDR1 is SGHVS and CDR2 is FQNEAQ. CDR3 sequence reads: CASSLAQTRTEAFF. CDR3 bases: TGTGCCAGCAGCTTAGCACAGACCCGCACTGAAGCTTTCTTT.

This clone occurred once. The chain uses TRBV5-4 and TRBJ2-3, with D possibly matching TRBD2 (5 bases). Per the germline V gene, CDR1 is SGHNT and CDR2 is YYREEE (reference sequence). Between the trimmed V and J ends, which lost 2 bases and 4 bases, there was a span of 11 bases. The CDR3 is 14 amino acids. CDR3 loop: CASSLFGSPDTQYF. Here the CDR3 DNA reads TGTGCCAGCAGCTTATTTGGGAGCCCAGATACGCAGTATTTT.

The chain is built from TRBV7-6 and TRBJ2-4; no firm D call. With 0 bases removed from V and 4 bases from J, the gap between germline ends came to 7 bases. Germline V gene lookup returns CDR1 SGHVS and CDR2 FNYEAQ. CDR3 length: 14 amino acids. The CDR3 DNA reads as TGTGCCAGCAGCTTAGCAGGAGAGAAAAACATTCAGTACTTC. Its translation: CASSLAGEKNIQYF.

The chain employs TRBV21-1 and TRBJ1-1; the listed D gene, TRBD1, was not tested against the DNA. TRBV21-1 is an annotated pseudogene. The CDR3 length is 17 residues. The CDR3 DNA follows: TGTGCCAGCAGCAAAGCTGGGACAGGGGGCTGGGGCACTGAAGCTTTCTTT. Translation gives CASSKAGTGGWGTEAFF.

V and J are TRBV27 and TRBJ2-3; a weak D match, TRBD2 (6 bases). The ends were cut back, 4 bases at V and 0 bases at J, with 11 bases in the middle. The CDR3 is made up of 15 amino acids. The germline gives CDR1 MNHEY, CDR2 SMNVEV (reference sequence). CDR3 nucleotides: TGTGCCAGCAGTTCTCCCGGGACTAGCACAGATACGCAGTATTTT. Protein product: CASSSPGTSTDTQYF.

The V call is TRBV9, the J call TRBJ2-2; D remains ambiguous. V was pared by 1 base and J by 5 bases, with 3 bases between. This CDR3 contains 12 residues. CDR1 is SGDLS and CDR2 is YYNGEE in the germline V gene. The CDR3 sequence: CASSVLTGELFF. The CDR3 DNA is TGTGCCAGCAGCGTACTTACCGGGGAGCTGTTTTTT.

CDR3 DNA: TGTGCCAGCAGCCCCGTCGGGTCACCTGAGCCCCAGCATTTT. Amino acids: CASSPVGSPEPQHF. This sequence joins TRBV28 and TRBJ1-5; D unclear. In germline, CDR1 is MDHEN, CDR2 SYDVKM. V was pared by 6 bases and J by 8 bases, with 17 bases between. This CDR3 region has 14 residues.

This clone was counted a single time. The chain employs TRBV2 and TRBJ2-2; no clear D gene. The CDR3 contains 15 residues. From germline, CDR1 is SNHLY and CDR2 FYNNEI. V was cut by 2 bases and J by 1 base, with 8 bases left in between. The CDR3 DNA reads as TGTGCCAGCAGTGAACCTCCTAGGAACACCGGGGAGCTGTTTTTT. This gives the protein CASSEPPRNTGELFF. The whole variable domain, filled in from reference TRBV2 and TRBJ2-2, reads EPEVTQTPSHQVTQMGQEVILRCVPISNHLYFYWYRQILGQKVEFLVSFYNNEISEKSEIFDDQFSVERPDGSNFTLKIRSTKLEDSAMYFCASSEPPRNTGELFFGEGSRLTVL.

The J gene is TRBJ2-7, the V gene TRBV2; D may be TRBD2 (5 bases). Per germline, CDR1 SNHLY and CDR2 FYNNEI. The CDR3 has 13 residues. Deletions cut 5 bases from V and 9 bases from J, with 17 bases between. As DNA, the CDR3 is TGTGCCAGCAGTAGAAACCCTAGCTCAGCGCAGTACGTC. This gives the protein CASSRNPSSAQYV.

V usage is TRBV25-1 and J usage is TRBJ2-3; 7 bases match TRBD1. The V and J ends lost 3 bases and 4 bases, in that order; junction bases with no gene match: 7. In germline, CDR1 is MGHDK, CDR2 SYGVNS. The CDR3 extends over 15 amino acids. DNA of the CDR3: TGTGCCAGCAGTGAGCTTGACAGGGAAGCAGATACGCAGTATTTT. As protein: CASSELDREADTQYF.

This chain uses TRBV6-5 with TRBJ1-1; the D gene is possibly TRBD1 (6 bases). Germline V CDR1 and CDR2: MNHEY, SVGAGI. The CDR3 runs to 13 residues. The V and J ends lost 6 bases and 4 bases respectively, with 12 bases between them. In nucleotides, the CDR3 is TGTGCCAGCAGCCCGAGGGGGTCCACTGAAGCTTTCTTT. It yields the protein CASSPRGSTEAFF.

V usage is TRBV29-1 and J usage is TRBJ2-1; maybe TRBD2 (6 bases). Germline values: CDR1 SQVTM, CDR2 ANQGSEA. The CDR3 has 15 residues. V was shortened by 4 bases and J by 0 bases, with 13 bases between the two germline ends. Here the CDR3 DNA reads TGCAGCGTTGTTAAGCGGGTTAGCTCCTACAATGAGCAGTTCTTC. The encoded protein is CSVVKRVSSYNEQFF.

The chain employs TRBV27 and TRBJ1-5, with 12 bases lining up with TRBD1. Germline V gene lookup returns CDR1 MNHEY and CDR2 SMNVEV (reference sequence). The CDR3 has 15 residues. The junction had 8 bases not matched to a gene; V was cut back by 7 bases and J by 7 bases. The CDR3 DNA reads TGTGCCAGCAAACCGGGACAGGGGGCTTTACAGCCCCAGCATTTT. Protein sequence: CASKPGQGALQPQHF.

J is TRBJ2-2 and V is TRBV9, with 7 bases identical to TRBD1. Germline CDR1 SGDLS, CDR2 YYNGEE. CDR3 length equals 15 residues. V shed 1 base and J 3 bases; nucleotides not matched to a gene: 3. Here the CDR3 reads CASSVQGTDTGELFF. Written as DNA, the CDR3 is TGTGCCAGCAGCGTACAGGGGACAGACACCGGGGAGCTGTTTTTT.

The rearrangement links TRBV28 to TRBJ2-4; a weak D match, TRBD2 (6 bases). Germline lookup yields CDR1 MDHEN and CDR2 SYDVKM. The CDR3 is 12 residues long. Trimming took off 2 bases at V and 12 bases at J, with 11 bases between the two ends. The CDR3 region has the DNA TGTGCCAGCAGTTTAAAGGGGAGGAGTCAGTACTTC. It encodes CASSLKGRSQYF.

CDR3 protein: CASREREGPDTQYF. In DNA form, the CDR3 reads TGTGCCAGCAGAGAGCGGGAGGGCCCGGATACGCAGTATTTT. This rearrangement joins TRBV2 to TRBJ2-3; 10 nucleotides line up with TRBD2. CDR3 length: 14 amino acids. The junction had 6 bases not matched to a gene; V was cut back by 6 bases and J by 6 bases. The germline CDR1 and CDR2 sequences are SNHLY and FYNNEI.

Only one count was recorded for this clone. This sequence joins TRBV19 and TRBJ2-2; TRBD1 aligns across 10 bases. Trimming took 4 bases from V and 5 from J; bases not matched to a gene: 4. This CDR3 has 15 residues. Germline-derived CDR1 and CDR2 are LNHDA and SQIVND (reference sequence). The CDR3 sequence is CASSSWTGGTGELFF. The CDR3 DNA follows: TGTGCCAGTAGTAGTTGGACAGGGGGTACCGGGGAGCTGTTTTTT.

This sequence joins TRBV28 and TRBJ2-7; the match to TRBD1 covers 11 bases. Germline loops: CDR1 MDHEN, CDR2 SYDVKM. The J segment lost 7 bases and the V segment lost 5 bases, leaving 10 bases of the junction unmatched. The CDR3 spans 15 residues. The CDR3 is CASSTPGQGAREQYF. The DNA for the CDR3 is TGTGCCAGCAGTACACCTGGACAGGGGGCTAGGGAGCAGTACTTC.